This entry describes one T cell receptor beta chain. The sample belongs to a study of blood T cell repertoires in COVID-19. Study in general: Samples taken during acute and convalescent COVID-19 were collected in the United States, Italy and Spain. Nucleic acid was either cDNA or gDNA, and it came from T cells, B-cell-depleted T cells, or PBMCs.

V was clipped by 6 bases and J by 6 bases, with 18 bases between them. The CDR3 covers 15 residues. In germline, CDR1 is SNHLY, CDR2 FYNNEI. The authors' processing: Counts of nucleated cells, estimated from reference gene primer amplification, were obtained. Generated by immunoSEQ multiplex PCR, the TCRdb table keeps only in-frame clones and is missing some. The V and J calls and clone size were taken over from that table, and D and trimming were inferred from the DNA. The sample has 100,000 or so clones, approximately 93% seen once. What was sequenced was peripheral blood. The origin of this receptor is a man in his fifties or sixties with active COVID-19. The chain is built from TRBV2 and TRBJ2-1; D perhaps matches TRBD2 (6 bases). CDR3 in DNA: TGTGCCAGCAGGGACGTTACTAGCCCCCTCAATGAGCAGTTCTTC. This translates into CASRDVTSPLNEQFF.